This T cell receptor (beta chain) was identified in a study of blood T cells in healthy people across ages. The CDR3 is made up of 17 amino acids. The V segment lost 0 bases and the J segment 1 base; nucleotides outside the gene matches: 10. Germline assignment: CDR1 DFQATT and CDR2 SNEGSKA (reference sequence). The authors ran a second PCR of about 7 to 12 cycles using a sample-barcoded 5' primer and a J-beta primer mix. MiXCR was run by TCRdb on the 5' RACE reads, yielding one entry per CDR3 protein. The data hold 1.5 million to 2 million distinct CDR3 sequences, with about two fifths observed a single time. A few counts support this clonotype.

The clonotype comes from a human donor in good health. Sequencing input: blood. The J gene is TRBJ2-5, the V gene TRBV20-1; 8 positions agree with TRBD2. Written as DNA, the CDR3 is TGCAGTGCTAGAGACCCCTTTGGTAGCGGGGCCCAAGAGACCCAGTACTTC. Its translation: CSARDPFGSGAQETQYF.